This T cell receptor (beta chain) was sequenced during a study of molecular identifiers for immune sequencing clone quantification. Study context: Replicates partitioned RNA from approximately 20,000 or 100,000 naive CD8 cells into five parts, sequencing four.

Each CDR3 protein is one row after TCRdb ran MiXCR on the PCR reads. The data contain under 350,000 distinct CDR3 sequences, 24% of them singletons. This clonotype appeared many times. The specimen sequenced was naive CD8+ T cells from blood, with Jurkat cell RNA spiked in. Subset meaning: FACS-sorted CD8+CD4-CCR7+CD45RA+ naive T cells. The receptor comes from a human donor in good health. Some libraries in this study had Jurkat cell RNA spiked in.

CDR3 bases: TGTGCCAGCAGCGTAGGCCCCCCCCGAGGGCCCAGCACAGATACGCAGTATTTT. Its protein product is CASSVGPPRGPSTDTQYF. The V call is TRBV9, the J call TRBJ2-3, with D perhaps matching TRBD2 (5 bases). Germline-derived CDR1 and CDR2 are SGDLS and YYNGEE. The CDR3 loop spans 18 amino acids. Trimming stripped 0 bases from V and 0 bases from J, with 17 bases between.